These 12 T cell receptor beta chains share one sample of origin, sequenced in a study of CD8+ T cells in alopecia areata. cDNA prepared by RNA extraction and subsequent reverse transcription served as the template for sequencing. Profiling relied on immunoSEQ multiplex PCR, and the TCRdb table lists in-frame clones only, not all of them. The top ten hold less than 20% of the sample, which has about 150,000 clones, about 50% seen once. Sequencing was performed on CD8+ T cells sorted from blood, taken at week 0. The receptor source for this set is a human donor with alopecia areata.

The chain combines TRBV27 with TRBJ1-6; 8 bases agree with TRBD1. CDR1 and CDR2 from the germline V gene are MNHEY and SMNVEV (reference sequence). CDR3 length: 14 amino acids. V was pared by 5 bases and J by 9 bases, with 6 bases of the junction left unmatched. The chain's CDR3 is CASSNSTGASPLHF. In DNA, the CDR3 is TGTGCCAGCAGTAACTCGACAGGGGCTTCACCCCTCCACTTT.

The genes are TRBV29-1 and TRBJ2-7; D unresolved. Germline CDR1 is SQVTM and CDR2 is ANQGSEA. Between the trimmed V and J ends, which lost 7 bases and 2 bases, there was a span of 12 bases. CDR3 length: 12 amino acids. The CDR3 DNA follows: TGCAGCGCCCGGACGGATACCTACGAGCAGTACTTC. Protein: CSARTDTYEQYF.

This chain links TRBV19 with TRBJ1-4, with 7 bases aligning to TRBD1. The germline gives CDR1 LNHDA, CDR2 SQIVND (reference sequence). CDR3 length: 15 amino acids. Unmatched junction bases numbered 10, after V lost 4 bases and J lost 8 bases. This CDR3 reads CASSTLQGVPEKLFF. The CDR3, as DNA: TGTGCCAGTAGTACGCTTCAGGGGGTTCCAGAAAAACTGTTTTTT.

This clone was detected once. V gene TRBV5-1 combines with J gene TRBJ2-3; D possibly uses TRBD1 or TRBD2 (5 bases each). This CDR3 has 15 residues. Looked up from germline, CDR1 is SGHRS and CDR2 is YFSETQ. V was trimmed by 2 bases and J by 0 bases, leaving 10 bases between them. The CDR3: CASSFRDGSTDTQYF. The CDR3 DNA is TGCGCCAGCAGCTTCCGGGACGGCAGCACAGATACGCAGTATTTT.

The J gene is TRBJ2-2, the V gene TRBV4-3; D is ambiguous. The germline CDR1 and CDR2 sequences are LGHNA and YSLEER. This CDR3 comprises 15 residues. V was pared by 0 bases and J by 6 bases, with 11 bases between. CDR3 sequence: CASSQDRFGAGELFF. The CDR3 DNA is TGCGCCAGCAGCCAAGACCGCTTTGGGGCCGGGGAGCTGTTTTTT.

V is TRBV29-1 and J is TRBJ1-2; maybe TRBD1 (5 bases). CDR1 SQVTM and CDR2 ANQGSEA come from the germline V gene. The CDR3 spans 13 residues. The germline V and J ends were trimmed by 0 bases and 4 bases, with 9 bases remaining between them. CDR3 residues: CSVEEQESYGYTF. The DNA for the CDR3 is TGCAGCGTTGAAGAACAGGAGAGCTATGGCTACACCTTC.

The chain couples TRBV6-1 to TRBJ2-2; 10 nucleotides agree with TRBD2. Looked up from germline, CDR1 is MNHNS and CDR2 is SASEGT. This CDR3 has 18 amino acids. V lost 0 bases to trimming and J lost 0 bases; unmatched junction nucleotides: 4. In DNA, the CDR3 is TGTGCCAGCAGTGAAGCCTACCTAGCGGGGGCGAACACCGGGGAGCTGTTTTTT. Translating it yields CASSEAYLAGANTGELFF.

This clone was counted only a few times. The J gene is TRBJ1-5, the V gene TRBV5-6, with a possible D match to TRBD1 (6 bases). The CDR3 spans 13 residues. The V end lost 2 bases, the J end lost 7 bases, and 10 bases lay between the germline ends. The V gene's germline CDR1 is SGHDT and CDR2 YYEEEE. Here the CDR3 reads CASSFGDNQPQHF. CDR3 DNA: TGTGCCAGCAGCTTCGGGGACAACCAGCCCCAGCATTTT.

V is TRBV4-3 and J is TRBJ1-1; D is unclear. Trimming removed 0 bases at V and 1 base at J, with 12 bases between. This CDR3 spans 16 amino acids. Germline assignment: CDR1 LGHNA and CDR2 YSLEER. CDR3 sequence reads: CASSQEVGRENTEAFF. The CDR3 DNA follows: TGCGCCAGCAGCCAAGAAGTGGGGAGGGAGAACACTGAAGCTTTCTTT.

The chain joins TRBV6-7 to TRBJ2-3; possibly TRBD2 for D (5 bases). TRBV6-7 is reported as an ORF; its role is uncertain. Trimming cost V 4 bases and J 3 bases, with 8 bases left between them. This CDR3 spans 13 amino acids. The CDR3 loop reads CASSFRGTDTQYF. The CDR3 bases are TGTGCCAGCAGTTTTCGGGGAACAGATACGCAGTATTTT.

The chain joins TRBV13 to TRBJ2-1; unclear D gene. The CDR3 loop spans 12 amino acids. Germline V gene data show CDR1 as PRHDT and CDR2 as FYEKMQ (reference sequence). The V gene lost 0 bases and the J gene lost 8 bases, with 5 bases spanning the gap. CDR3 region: CASSLGVHEQFF. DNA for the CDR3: TGTGCCAGCAGCTTAGGAGTCCATGAGCAGTTCTTC.

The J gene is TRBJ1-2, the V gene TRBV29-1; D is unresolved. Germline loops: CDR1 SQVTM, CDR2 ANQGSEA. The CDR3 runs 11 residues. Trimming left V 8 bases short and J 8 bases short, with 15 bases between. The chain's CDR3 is CSIAAAMGYTF. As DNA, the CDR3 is TGCAGCATTGCGGCAGCGATGGGCTACACCTTC.